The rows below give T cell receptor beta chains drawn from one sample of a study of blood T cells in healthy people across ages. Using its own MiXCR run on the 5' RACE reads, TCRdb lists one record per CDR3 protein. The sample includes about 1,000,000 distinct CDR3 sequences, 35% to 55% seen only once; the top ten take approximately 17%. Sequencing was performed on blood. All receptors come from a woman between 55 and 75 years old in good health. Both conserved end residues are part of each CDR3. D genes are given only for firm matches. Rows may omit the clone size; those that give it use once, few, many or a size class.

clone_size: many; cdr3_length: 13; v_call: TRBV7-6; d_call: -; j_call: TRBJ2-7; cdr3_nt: TGTGCCAGCAGCTCCTCGGGGCGGTACGAGCAGTACTTC; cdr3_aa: CASSSSGRYEQYF
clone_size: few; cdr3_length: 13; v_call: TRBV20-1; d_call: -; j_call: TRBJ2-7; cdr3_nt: TGCAGTGCTAGAAGAACAGGAACCTACGAGCAGTACTTC; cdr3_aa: CSARRTGTYEQYF
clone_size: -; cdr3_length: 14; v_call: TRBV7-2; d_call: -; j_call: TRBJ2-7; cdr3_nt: TGTGCCAGCAGCTTGGTACGGTTCTCCTACGAGCAGTACTTC; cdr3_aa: CASSLVRFSYEQYF
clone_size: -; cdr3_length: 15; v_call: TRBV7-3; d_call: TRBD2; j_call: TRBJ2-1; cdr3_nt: TGTGTCAGCAGCCTCGGGACTAGCGGGAGCAGTGAGCAGTTCTTC; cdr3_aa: CVSSLGTSGSSEQFF
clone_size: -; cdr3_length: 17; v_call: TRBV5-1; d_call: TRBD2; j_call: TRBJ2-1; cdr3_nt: TGCGCCAGCAGCAAGCTAGGGGTAGCGGGAGGTCTCCATAAGCAGTTCTTC; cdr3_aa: CASSKLGVAGGLHKQFF
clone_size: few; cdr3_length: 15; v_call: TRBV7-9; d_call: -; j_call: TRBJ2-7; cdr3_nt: TGTGCCAGCAGCTCCCTGGGGGCAAATAACTACGAGCAGTACTTC; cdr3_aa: CASSSLGANNYEQYF
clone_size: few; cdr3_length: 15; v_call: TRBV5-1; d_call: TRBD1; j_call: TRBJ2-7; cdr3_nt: TGCGCCAGCAGCATAACCGGGACAGGGGTTAACGAGCAGTACTTC; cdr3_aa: CASSITGTGVNEQYF
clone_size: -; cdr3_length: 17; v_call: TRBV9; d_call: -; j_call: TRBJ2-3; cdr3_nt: TGTGCCAGCAGCGTCATCCCCTCTTTTGGGTTGGCAGATACGCAGTATTTT; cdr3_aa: CASSVIPSFGLADTQYF
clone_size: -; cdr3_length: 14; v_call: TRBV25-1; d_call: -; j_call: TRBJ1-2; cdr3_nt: TGTGCCAGCAGGGGGGTAGTGGGGTTTGGAGGCTACACCTTC; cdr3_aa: CASRGVVGFGGYTF
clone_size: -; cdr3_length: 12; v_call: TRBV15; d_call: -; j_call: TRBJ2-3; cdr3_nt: TGTGCCACCAGCGGGGAAACAGATACGCAGTATTTT; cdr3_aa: CATSGETDTQYF
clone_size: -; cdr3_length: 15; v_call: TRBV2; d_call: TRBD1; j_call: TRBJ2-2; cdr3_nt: TGTGCCAGCAGCAAACAGACAGGGTGGACCGAGGAGCTGTTTTTT; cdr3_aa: CASSKQTGWTEELFF
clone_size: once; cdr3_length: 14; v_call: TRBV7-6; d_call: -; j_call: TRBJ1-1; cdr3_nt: TGTGCCAGCAGCTCCAGACAGGATGGTTTGGAAGCTTTCTTT; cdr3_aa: CASSSRQDGLEAFF
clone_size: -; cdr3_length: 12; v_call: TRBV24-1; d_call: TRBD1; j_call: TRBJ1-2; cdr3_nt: TGTGCCACCAGTGATTGGACAGGTGGCTACACCTTC; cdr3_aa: CATSDWTGGYTF
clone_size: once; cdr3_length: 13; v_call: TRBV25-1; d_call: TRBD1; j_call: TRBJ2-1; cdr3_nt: TGTGCCAGCAGTAAGACAGGGGCGGGGGAGCAGTTCTTC; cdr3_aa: CASSKTGAGEQFF
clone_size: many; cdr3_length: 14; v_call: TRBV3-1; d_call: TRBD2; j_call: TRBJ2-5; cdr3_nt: TGTGCCAGCAGCCCCGGGACTACCAGAGAGACCCAGTACTTC; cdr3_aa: CASSPGTTRETQYF
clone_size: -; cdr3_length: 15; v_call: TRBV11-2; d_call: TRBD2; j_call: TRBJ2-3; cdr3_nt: TGTGCCAGCACCTGGACTAGCGGGAGCCGGGATACGCAGTATTTT; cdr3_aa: CASTWTSGSRDTQYF
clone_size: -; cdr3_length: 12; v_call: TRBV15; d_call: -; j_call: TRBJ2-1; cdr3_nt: TGTGCCACGAGTGCAGAGGGCGATGAGCAGTTCTTC; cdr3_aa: CATSAEGDEQFF
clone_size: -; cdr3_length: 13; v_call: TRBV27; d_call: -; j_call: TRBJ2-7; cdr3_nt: TGTGCCAGCAGTCGCTATCTAGCCTACGAGCAGTACTTC; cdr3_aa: CASSRYLAYEQYF
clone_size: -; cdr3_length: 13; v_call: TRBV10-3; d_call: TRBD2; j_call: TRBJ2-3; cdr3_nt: TGTGCCGGAGCTAGCGGGAGCACAGATACGCAGTATTTT; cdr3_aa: CAGASGSTDTQYF
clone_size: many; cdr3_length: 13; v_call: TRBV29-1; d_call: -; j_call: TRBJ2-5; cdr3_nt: TGCAGCGTTGAGCAGGGACCCCAAGAGACCCAGTACTTC; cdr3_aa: CSVEQGPQETQYF
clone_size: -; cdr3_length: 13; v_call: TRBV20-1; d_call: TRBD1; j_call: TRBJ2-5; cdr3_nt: TGCAGTGCGTGGACAGGGTATGAAGAGACCCAGTACTTC; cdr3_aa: CSAWTGYEETQYF
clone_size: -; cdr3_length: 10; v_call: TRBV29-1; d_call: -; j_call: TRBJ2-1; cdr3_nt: TGCAGCGGTTCCTACAATGAGCAGTTCTTC; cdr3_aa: CSGSYNEQFF
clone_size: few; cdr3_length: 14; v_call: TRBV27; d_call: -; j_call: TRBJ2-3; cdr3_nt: TGTGCCAGCAGTTCCCGGCACCCTACAGATACGCAGTATTTT; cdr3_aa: CASSSRHPTDTQYF
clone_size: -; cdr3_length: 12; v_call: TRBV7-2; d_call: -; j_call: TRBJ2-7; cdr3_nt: TGTGCCAGCAGCTTAGTCATTTCCGAGCAGTACTTC; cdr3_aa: CASSLVISEQYF
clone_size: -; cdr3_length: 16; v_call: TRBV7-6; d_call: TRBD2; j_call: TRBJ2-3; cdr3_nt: TGTGCCAGCAGCTTAGGTGGCGGGAGGCGGACAGATACGCAGTATTTT; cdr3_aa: CASSLGGGRRTDTQYF
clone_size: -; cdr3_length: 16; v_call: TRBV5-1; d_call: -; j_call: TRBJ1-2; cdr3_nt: TGCGCCAGCAGCTTGGCGCGGGGACGGGCATTAAGAAGCTACACCTTC; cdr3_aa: CASSLARGRALRSYTF
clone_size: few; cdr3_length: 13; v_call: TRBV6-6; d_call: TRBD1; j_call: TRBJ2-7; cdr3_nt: TGTGCCACTTTGGGACAGGGGGCTGCCGAGCAGTACTTC; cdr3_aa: CATLGQGAAEQYF
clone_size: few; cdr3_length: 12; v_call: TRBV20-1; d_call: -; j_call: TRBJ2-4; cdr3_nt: TGCAGTGCTAGAATAGACAAAAACATTCAGTACTTC; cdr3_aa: CSARIDKNIQYF
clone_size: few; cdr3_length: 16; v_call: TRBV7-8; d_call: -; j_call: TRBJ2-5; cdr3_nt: TGTGCCAGCAGCTTAGGAGTATCGCGGTTCCAAGAGACCCAGTACTTC; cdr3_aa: CASSLGVSRFQETQYF
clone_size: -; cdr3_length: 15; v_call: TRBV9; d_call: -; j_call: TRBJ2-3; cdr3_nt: TGTGCCAGCAGCGTAGGGAGGCATTCGGCAGATACGCAGTATTTT; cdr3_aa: CASSVGRHSADTQYF
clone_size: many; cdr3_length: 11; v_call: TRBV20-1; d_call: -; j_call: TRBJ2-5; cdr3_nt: TGCAGTGCCTGGGACGCTGGGACCCAGTACTTC; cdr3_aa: CSAWDAGTQYF
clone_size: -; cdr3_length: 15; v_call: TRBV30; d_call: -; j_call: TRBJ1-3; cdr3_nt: TGTGCCTGGAGTGCTAGTGTTGTATCTGGAAACACCATATATTTT; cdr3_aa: CAWSASVVSGNTIYF
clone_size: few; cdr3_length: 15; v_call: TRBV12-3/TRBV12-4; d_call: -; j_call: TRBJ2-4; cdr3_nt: TGTGCCAGCAGTCTGGGGCCGGGACGACAAAACATTCAGTACTTC; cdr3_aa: CASSLGPGRQNIQYF
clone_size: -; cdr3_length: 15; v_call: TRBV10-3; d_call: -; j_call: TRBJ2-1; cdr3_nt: TGTGCCATCAGTGAGCCCCTGTGGGACTACAATGAGCAGTTCTTC; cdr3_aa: CAISEPLWDYNEQFF
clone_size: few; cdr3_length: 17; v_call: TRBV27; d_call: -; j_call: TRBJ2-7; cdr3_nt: TGTGCCAGCAGTTTATTGGCGGGACAGTTTACGGCCTACGAGCAGTACTTC; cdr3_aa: CASSLLAGQFTAYEQYF
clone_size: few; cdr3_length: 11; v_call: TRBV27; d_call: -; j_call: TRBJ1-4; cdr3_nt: TGTGCCAGCAGTTTATGGGAAAAACTGTTTTTT; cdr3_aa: CASSLWEKLFF
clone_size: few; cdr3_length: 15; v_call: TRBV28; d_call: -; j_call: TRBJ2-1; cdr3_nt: TGTGCCAGCAGCCGACGGGAAGGTGGCTACAATGAGCAGTTCTTC; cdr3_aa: CASSRREGGYNEQFF
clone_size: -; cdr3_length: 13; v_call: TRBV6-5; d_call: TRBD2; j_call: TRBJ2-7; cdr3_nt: TGTGCCAGCAGGAAGACTAGCGTCCACGAGCAGTACTTC; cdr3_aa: CASRKTSVHEQYF
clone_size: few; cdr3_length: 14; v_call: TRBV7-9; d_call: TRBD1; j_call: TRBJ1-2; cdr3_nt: TGTGCCAGCAGTCGCGGGACAGGAGTATATGGCTACACCTTC; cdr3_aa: CASSRGTGVYGYTF
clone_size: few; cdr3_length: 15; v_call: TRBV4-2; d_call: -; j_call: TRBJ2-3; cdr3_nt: TGTGCCAGCAGCCAAGCCGGGACTGACACAGATACGCAGTATTTT; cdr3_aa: CASSQAGTDTDTQYF
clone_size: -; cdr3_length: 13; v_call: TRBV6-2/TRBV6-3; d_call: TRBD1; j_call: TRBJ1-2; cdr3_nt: TGTGCCAGCAGTTCTGGACAGGGGGCCGGCTACACCTTC; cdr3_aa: CASSSGQGAGYTF
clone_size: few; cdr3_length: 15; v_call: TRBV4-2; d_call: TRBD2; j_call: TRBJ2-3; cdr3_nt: TGTGCCAGCAGCCCATCTAGCGGGAGTCCAGATACGCAGTATTTT; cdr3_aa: CASSPSSGSPDTQYF
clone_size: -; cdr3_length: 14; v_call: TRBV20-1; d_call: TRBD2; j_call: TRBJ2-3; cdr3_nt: TGCAGTGCTAGAGATACTAGCGGCACAGATACGCAGTATTTT; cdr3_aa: CSARDTSGTDTQYF
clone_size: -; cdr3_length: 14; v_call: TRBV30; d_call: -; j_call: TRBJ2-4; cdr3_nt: TGTGCCTGGAGTGAGGACATAGCCAAAAACATTCAGTACTTC; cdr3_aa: CAWSEDIAKNIQYF
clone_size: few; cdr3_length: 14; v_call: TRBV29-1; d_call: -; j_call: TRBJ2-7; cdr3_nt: TGCAGCGTTGCGAGGACAGGACTATCCTACGAGCAGTACTTC; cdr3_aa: CSVARTGLSYEQYF
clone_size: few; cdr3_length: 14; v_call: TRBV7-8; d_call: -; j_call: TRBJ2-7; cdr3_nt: TGTGCCAGCAGCTACCTCGGGATTGCCTACGAGCAGTACTTC; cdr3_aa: CASSYLGIAYEQYF
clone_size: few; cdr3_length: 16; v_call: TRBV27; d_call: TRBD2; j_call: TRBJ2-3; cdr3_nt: TGTGCCAGCAGTTTTAGCGGGAGGGCGATCACAGATACGCAGTATTTT; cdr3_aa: CASSFSGRAITDTQYF
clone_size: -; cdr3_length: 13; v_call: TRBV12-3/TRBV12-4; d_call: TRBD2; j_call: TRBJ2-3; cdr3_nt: TGTGCCAGCATGGCGGGAGCGGCAGATACACAGTATTTT; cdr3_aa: CASMAGAADTQYF
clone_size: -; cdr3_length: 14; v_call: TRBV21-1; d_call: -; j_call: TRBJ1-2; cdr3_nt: TGTGCCAGCAGCATAAACAGAAGTCTGGGAGGCTACACCTTC; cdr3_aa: CASSINRSLGGYTF
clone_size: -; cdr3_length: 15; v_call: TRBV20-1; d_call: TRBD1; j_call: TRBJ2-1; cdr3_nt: TGCAGTGCTAGACCCTGGGACAGGGGTTCTAATGAGCAGTTCTTC; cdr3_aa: CSARPWDRGSNEQFF
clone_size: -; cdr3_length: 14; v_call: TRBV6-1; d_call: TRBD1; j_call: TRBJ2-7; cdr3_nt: TGTGCCAGCAGTGAAAGGGGGACAGGGAATATTCAGTACTTC; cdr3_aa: CASSERGTGNIQYF
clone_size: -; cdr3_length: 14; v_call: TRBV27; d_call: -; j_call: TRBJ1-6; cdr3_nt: TGTGCCAGCAGCCTGGTAGCTTATAATTCACCCCTCCACTTT; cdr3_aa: CASSLVAYNSPLHF
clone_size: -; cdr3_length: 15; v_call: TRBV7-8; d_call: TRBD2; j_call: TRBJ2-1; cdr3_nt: TGTGCCAGCAGCTTACTGGCGGGAGCCCAATATGAGCAGTTCTTC; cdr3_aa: CASSLLAGAQYEQFF
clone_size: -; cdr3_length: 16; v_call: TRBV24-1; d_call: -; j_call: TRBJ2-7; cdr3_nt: TGTGCCACCAGTGAGGCTACGGACACCGCCTCCTACGAGCAGTACTTC; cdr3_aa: CATSEATDTASYEQYF
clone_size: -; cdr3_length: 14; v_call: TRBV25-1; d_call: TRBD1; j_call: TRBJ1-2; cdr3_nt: TGTGCCAGCAGTGCACCCGGGACAGTCTATGGCTACACCTTC; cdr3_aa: CASSAPGTVYGYTF
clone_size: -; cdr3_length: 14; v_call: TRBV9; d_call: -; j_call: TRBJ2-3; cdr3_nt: TGTGCCAGCAGCGTCAGGTGGGGCACAGATACGCAGTATTTT; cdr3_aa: CASSVRWGTDTQYF
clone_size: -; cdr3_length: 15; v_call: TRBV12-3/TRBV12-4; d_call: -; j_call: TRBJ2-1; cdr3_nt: TGTGCCAGCAGACCGGACCCGTGGTCAAACAATGAGCAGTTCTTC; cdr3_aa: CASRPDPWSNNEQFF
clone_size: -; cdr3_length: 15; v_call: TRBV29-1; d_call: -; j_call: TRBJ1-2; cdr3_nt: TGCAGCGTTGAAGATCGGGGGGCTGGGCAGTGGGGCTACACCTTC; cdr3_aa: CSVEDRGAGQWGYTF
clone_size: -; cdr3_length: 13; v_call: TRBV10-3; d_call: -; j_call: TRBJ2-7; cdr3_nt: TGTGCCATCAGTGAAGACTACTACAATGAGCAGTACTTC; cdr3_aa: CAISEDYYNEQYF